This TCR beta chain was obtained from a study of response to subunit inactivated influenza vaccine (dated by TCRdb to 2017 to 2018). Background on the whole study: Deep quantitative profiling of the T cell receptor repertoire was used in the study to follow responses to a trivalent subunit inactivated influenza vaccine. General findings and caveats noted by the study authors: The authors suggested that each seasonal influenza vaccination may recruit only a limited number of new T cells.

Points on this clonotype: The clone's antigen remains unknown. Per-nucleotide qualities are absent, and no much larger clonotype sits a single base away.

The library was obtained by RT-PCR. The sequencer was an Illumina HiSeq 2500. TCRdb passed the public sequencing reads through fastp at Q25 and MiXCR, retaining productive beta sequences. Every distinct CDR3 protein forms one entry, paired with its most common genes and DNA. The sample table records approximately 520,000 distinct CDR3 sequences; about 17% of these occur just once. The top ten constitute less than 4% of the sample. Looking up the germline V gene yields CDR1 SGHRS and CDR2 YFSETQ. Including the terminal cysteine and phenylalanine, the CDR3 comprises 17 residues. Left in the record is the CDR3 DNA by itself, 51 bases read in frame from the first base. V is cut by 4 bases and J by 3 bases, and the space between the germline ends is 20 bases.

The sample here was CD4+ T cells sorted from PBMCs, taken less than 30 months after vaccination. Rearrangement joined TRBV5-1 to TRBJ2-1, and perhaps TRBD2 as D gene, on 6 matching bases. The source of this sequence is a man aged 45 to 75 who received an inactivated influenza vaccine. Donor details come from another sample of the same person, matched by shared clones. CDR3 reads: CASSRTSSVDIYNEQFF. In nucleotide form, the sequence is TGCGCCAGCAGCCGCACATCTAGCGTAGATATCTACAATGAGCAGTTCTTC.